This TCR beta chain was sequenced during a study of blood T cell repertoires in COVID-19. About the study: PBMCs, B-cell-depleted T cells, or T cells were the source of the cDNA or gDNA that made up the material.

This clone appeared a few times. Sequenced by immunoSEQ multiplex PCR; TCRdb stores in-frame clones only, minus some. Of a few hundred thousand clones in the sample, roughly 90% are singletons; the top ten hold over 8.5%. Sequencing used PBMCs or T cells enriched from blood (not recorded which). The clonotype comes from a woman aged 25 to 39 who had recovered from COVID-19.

For the CDR3, the DNA is TGTGCCAGCAGACTAGCGGGAGTTGAGCAGTACTTC. Translation: CASRLAGVEQYF. V usage is TRBV2 and J usage is TRBJ2-7, with TRBD2 identical over 11 bases. In germline, CDR1 is SNHLY, CDR2 FYNNEI. The CDR3 consists of 12 residues. Trimming at V came to 6 bases and at J to 7 bases, leaving 2 bases not matched to a gene.